This section outlines one TCR beta chain sequence together with its context. V dropped 0 bases and J dropped 4; count of bases not matched to a gene: 2. CDR3 length: 15 amino acids. Germline V gives CDR1 SGHRS, CDR2 YFSETQ. Each CDR3 protein gets one entry after TCRdb re-called the 5' RACE reads with MiXCR. Of 110,000 or so distinct CDR3 sequences listed, 11% are singletons. The sample's time point: blood at routine non-recurrence follow-up after resection. Whole RNA, isolated from tumor, nontumor lung or frozen PBMC, was sequenced without prior sorting. This sample was included in a study of spatial heterogeneity in lung cancer. Study information: Sequencing of follow-up PBMC samples took place when they were available, at a median of approximately 25 months after resection.

The chain has TRBV5-1 and TRBJ1-5; 9 bases agree with TRBD1. Sequencing was performed on PBMCs, taken at follow-up. The sequence came from a female donor with early-stage non-small cell lung cancer. CDR3 sequence (DNA): TGCGCCAGCAGCTTGGACGGGACAGGGAATCAGCCCCAGCATTTT. Protein product: CASSLDGTGNQPQHF.